This passage covers 12 T cell receptor beta chains from one sample sequenced in a study of shared clonotypes between healthy human individuals (dated by TCRdb to 2018 to 2020). The library was built by means of the immunoSEQ multiplex PCR assay. TCRdb carries this immuneACCESS record with in-frame sequences only. Its versions omit some clonotypes, under half of them owing to an unresolved V gene in the studies checked, with the rest unexplained. The sample table shows about 490,000 clones, and around three quarters are seen once. 12% of the sample belongs to the ten largest clones. The sample comprised PBMCs. These receptors were collected from a woman aged 40 to 50 in good health. Some clones in this sample may be carry-over from other donors' samples.

The rearrangement links TRBV2 to TRBJ2-1; 10 nucleotides match TRBD2. Germline trimming cut 6 bases from V and 7 bases from J; bases unmatched to any gene: 6. The CDR3 sequence is 14 residues long. Looked up from germline, CDR1 is SNHLY and CDR2 is FYNNEI. CDR3 amino acids: CASRIEREGNEQFF. The CDR3 region has the DNA TGTGCCAGCAGGATTGAGCGGGAGGGGAATGAGCAGTTCTTC.

The chain uses TRBV28 and TRBJ1-5; D perhaps matches TRBD1 (5 bases). The CDR3 sequence is 16 residues long. CDR1 and CDR2 from the germline V gene are MDHEN and SYDVKM. V lost 6 bases, J lost 3 bases, and 18 bases lay in between. The CDR3 DNA reads TGTGCCAGCAGGACGGGGGGGATGGGAACCAATCAGCCCCAGCATTTT. It codes for CASRTGGMGTNQPQHF.

Note on this clone: Other DNA sequences in this specimen translate into the identical CDR3. The chain couples TRBV30 to TRBJ2-7; tentatively, D is TRBD1 (5 bases). The V end was cut by 2 bases, the J end by 0 bases, with 8 bases between. Germline lookup yields CDR1 GTSNPN and CDR2 SVGIG (reference sequence). CDR3 size: 13 residues. CDR3 DNA: TGTGCCTGGAGTCCTGACAGCTCCTACGAGCAGTACTTC. It encodes CAWSPDSSYEQYF.

The chain joins TRBV28 to TRBJ2-7; TRBD2 matches 9 bases. Trimming at V came to 8 bases and at J to 4 bases, leaving 15 bases not matched to a gene. Germline CDR1 is MDHEN and CDR2 is SYDVKM. CDR3 length: 16 amino acids. CDR3 region: CASYDPRSGSRYEQYF. DNA for the CDR3: TGTGCCAGCTACGACCCCCGTAGCGGGAGTAGGTACGAGCAGTACTTC.

The V gene is TRBV5-1, the J gene TRBJ2-2; D might be TRBD1 (6 bases). With 4 bases removed from V and 1 base from J, the gap between germline ends came to 11 bases. The germline CDR1 and CDR2 sequences are SGHRS and YFSETQ. The CDR3 length is 15 residues. The CDR3 DNA reads as TGCGCCAGCAGCCGTCGGGACATGAACACCGGGGAGCTGTTTTTT. Protein: CASSRRDMNTGELFF.

The rearrangement uses TRBV20-1 and TRBJ1-2; no firm D call. Per the germline V gene, CDR1 is DFQATT and CDR2 is SNEGSKA (reference sequence). The CDR3 length is 10 residues. Trimming removed 3 bases from V and 8 bases from J, with 7 bases in between. The CDR3 sequence is CSARLLGYTF. CDR3 in DNA: TGCAGTGCTAGGCTGCTAGGCTACACCTTC.

The chain couples TRBV4-1 to TRBJ2-7, with 8 nucleotides matching TRBD2. CDR1 and CDR2 from the germline V gene are MGHRA and YSYEKL. Unmatched junction bases numbered 6, after V lost 4 bases and J lost 1 base. This CDR3 is 15 amino acids long. The CDR3 region is CASSRLSGSSYEQYF. Written as DNA, the CDR3 is TGCGCCAGCAGCCGACTAAGCGGGAGTTCCTACGAGCAGTACTTC.

This chain links TRBV2 with TRBJ2-1; D uncertain. The CDR3 loop spans 15 amino acids. The germline V gene has CDR1 SNHLY and CDR2 FYNNEI. Trimming took off 6 bases at V and 7 bases at J, with 19 bases between the two ends. The CDR3 protein is CASRDPLRRMNEQFF. CDR3 coding DNA: TGTGCCAGCAGGGACCCCCTGCGGAGAATGAATGAGCAGTTCTTC.

The CDR3 loop reads CASSPPTPGGIRNTIYF. The CDR3 DNA follows: TGTGCCAGCTCACCACCTACTCCAGGGGGCATTCGAAACACCATATATTTT. The chain joins TRBV18 to TRBJ1-3, with 8 bases matching TRBD1. The germline V gene encodes CDR1 KGHSH and CDR2 LQKENI. The CDR3 is made up of 17 amino acids. The ends lost 0 bases at V and 5 bases at J; junction bases unmatched: 9.

The chain is built from TRBV6-4 and TRBJ1-3; D is unclear. This CDR3 spans 13 amino acids. The V gene's germline CDR1 is MRHNA and CDR2 SNTAGT. Trimming shortened V by 7 bases and J by 4 bases, and 11 bases separated the two germline ends. The CDR3 is CASNPPQGNTIYF. DNA for the CDR3: TGTGCCAGCAACCCACCCCAGGGAAACACCATATATTTT.

The chain employs TRBV6-1 and TRBJ1-3; the D is unclear. Germline V gene lookup returns CDR1 MNHNS and CDR2 SASEGT. Trimming took 7 bases from V and 0 from J, leaving 10 bases between them. The CDR3 is made up of 14 amino acids. CDR3 sequence (DNA): TGTGCCAGCACCCTAGTCGACTCTGGAAACACCATATATTTT. Amino acid sequence: CASTLVDSGNTIYF.

The rearrangement links TRBV18 to TRBJ1-4; D unclear. The CDR3 contains 15 residues. V lost 0 bases to trimming and J lost 5 bases, with 10 bases between them. CDR1 and CDR2 from the germline V gene are KGHSH and LQKENI. CDR3 in amino acids: CASSPPLGSNEKLFF. The CDR3 region has the DNA TGTGCCAGCTCACCACCGCTGGGTTCGAATGAAAAACTGTTTTTT.